This passage covers 20 T cell receptor beta chains from one sample sequenced in a study of T-cell memory formation after mild COVID-19. TCRdb re-called the 5' RACE reads with MiXCR, one entry per CDR3 protein. In the table there are 180,000 or so distinct CDR3 sequences, roughly 10% of which are singletons. Material: PBMCs or a T cell subset sorted from them (not recorded which). The origin of the receptors is a man between 18 and 29 years old who had mild COVID-19 (a few samples of this study predate the infection). Cell type and time point are not known.

This chain links TRBV6-1 with TRBJ1-4; TRBD1 is a possible D gene (5 bases). The CDR3 has 12 amino acids. The V end was cut by 3 bases, the J end by 11 bases, with 10 bases between. The germline V gene has CDR1 MNHNS and CDR2 SASEGT. The CDR3 sequence: CASSEGREKLFF. Written as DNA, the CDR3 is TGTGCCAGCAGTGAGGGCAGGGAGAAACTGTTTTTT.

This clonotype was detected many times. The CDR3 DNA sequence: TGCGCCAGCAGCTTATCAGGGGGCAACTCCTACGAGCAGTACTTC. Translation: CASSLSGGNSYEQYF. V and J are TRBV5-1 and TRBJ2-7; the match to TRBD1 covers 8 bases. The J segment lost 0 bases and the V segment lost 2 bases, leaving 4 bases of the junction unmatched. CDR1 and CDR2 (germline): SGHRS, YFSETQ. CDR3 length: 15 amino acids.

This clonotype was recorded many times. The chain employs TRBV5-1 and TRBJ1-1; D ambiguous. The CDR3 spans 11 residues. Trimming pared 4 bases from V and 1 base from J, leaving 2 bases between. Germline V lookup: CDR1 SGHRS, CDR2 YFSETQ. CDR3 protein: CASSGNTEAFF. In DNA, the CDR3 is TGCGCCAGCAGCGGGAACACTGAAGCTTTCTTT.

The count of this clonotype is one. The V and J genes are TRBV5-1 and TRBJ2-3; D not resolved. Trimming took 0 bases from V and 5 from J, leaving 7 bases between them. This CDR3 is built from 13 residues. Per germline, CDR1 SGHRS and CDR2 YFSETQ. DNA of the CDR3: TGCGCCAGCAGCTTGGCCGTGGTAGATACGCAGTATTTT. Its protein is CASSLAVVDTQYF.

This chain connects TRBV7-3 to TRBJ2-3; 9 bases match TRBD2. Germline V gene sequence: CDR1 SGHTA, CDR2 FQGTGA. The CDR3 is 15 amino acids. With V trimmed by 4 bases and J by 2 bases, 4 bases remained unmatched. As DNA, the CDR3 is TGTGCCAGCAGCTACGGACTAGCGTTCACAGATACGCAGTATTTT. Its translation is CASSYGLAFTDTQYF. The full variable domain, in which reference TRBV7-3 and TRBJ2-3 provide the parts outside the CDR3, is GAGVSQTPSNKVTEKGKYVELRCDPISGHTALYWYRQSLGQGPEFLIYFQGTGAADDSGLPNDRFFAVRPEGSVSTLKIQRTERGDSAVYLCASSYGLAFTDTQYFGPGTRLTVL.

This chain connects TRBV11-2 to TRBJ2-5; a weak D match, TRBD1 (6 bases). Germline V gives CDR1 SGHAT, CDR2 FQNNGV. The length of the CDR3 is 17 residues. The germline V and J ends were trimmed by 0 bases and 1 base, with 15 bases remaining between them. The CDR3 nucleotides read TGTGCCAGCAGCTTAGATCTCCAGGGGCGAATCCAAGAGACCCAGTACTTC. Translated: CASSLDLQGRIQETQYF.

This clonotype has ten or more counts. J is TRBJ2-1 and V is TRBV7-2, with 12 bases that match TRBD2. The junction had 5 bases not matched to a gene; V was cut back by 5 bases and J by 0 bases. From germline, CDR1 is SGHTA and CDR2 FQGNSA. The CDR3 consists of 17 residues. CDR3 sequence reads: CASSARLAGASYNEQFF. The DNA of the CDR3 is TGTGCCAGCAGCGCGAGACTAGCGGGGGCCTCCTACAATGAGCAGTTCTTC.

This clonotype was seen only a few times. This chain joins TRBV5-1 and TRBJ1-6, with TRBD1 matching over 9 bases. The V gene end was trimmed by 3 bases and the J gene end by 6 bases; junction bases not matched to a gene: 10. The CDR3 is 17 residues long. Germline V gives CDR1 SGHRS, CDR2 YFSETQ. CDR3 DNA sequence: TGCGCCAGCAGCTCCGCTACAGGGGGCAGGGGTAATTCACCCCTCCACTTT. This codes for CASSSATGGRGNSPLHF.

This clonotype was picked up a small number of times. This chain joins TRBV7-2 and TRBJ1-2, with D possibly being TRBD1 (5 bases). V lost 6 bases, J lost 4 bases, and 18 bases lay in between. Germline CDR1 and CDR2: SGHTA and FQGNSA. The CDR3 has 15 residues. In DNA, the CDR3 is TGTGCCAGCAGGGGACCTCGGACGGGGATCTATGGCTACACCTTC. The encoded protein is CASRGPRTGIYGYTF.

The J gene is TRBJ1-2, the V gene TRBV19, with D hard to call. This CDR3 has 9 residues. CDR1 LNHDA and CDR2 SQIVND come from the germline V gene (reference sequence). V lost 10 bases, J lost 5 bases, and 5 bases lay in between. The CDR3 protein is CATGYGYTF. CDR3 DNA sequence: TGTGCCACAGGTTATGGCTACACCTTC.

This clonotype was found a few times. This chain links TRBV18 with TRBJ2-7, with 7 bases identical to TRBD2. Germline CDR1 and CDR2: KGHSH and LQKENI. Unmatched junction bases numbered 7, after V lost 3 bases and J lost 5 bases. This CDR3 is built from 14 residues. The CDR3 region is CASSPPGLRNEQYF. The CDR3 DNA is TGTGCCAGCTCACCTCCGGGACTAAGGAACGAGCAGTACTTC.

In its sample, this clonotype was seen a few times. This chain links TRBV5-1 with TRBJ2-7; 7 bases map to TRBD1. Germline V CDR1 and CDR2: SGHRS, YFSETQ. Trimming at V came to 4 bases and at J to 3 bases, leaving 7 bases not matched to a gene. The CDR3 length is 14 residues. CDR3: CASSASRDSYEQYF. The DNA for the CDR3 is TGCGCCAGCAGCGCCAGCCGGGACAGCTACGAGCAGTACTTC.

The chain has TRBV4-3 and TRBJ2-1, with 11 bases aligning to TRBD2. The CDR3 covers 16 residues. Germline CDR1 LGHNA, CDR2 YSLEER. The V and J ends lost 1 base and 1 base, in that order; junction bases with no gene match: 0. The CDR3 DNA is TGCGCCAGCAGCCAAGGACTAGCGGGGTCCTACAATGAGCAGTTCTTC. Protein product: CASSQGLAGSYNEQFF.

This clonotype was observed a handful of times. The rearrangement links TRBV12-3 or TRBV12-4 to TRBJ1-5; TRBD1 might be the D (5 bases). Trimming removed 6 bases from V and 0 bases from J, with 12 bases in between. This CDR3 is 15 amino acids long. Written as DNA, the CDR3 is TGTGCCAGCAGAGTGGGGGTAAATAGCAATCAGCCCCAGCATTTT. It is translated as CASRVGVNSNQPQHF.

This clonotype has a handful of counts. This chain joins TRBV5-1 and TRBJ2-3, with 7 bases aligning to TRBD1. This CDR3 has 14 amino acids. Losses at the gene ends were 5 bases for V and 4 bases for J; bases not matched to a gene: 7. CDR1 and CDR2 (germline): SGHRS, YFSETQ. CDR3 nucleotides: TGCGCCAGCAGTGGGACAGACTGGGCAGATACGCAGTATTTT. Protein product: CASSGTDWADTQYF.

The CDR3 loop reads CSADRGGHTGELFF. CDR3 nucleotide sequence: TGCAGTGCTGATCGGGGGGGCCACACCGGGGAGCTGTTTTTT. The chain combines TRBV20-1 with TRBJ2-2; TRBD2 matches at 8 bases. Germline V gene lookup returns CDR1 DFQATT and CDR2 SNEGSKA (reference sequence). The CDR3 length is 14 residues. Trimming at V came to 5 bases and at J to 3 bases, leaving 5 bases not matched to a gene.

This clonotype was seen a handful of times. This rearrangement joins TRBV6-2 or TRBV6-3 to TRBJ2-7; 7 bases fit TRBD1. CDR1 and CDR2 from the germline V gene are MNHEY and SVGEGT. CDR3 length: 20 residues. V lost 4 bases to trimming and J lost 2 bases; unmatched junction nucleotides: 23. The CDR3 loop is CASSSRYPGTASQIPYEQYV. The CDR3 nucleotides are TGTGCCAGCAGTTCCCGATACCCCGGGACAGCTAGCCAAATACCCTACGAGCAGTACGTC.

There are many counts of this clonotype. The V gene is TRBV4-3, the J gene TRBJ1-4; perhaps TRBD1 as D (5 bases). Trimming pared 4 bases from V and 0 bases from J, leaving 9 bases between. This CDR3 has 15 residues. Germline lookup yields CDR1 LGHNA and CDR2 YSLEER. The CDR3, as DNA: TGCGCCAGCAGCCCCCTCAGGGCAACTAATGAAAAACTGTTTTTT. Translated, it gives CASSPLRATNEKLFF.

The J gene is TRBJ2-7, the V gene TRBV7-2, with D maybe TRBD2 (5 bases). In germline, CDR1 is SGHTA, CDR2 FQGNSA. V lost 2 bases and J 7 bases, leaving 9 bases between the germline ends. CDR3 length: 12 amino acids. CDR3 sequence: CASSLIGIEQYF. CDR3 DNA sequence: TGTGCCAGCAGCTTAATCGGGATAGAGCAGTACTTC. Full variable domain (remainder filled in from reference TRBV7-2 and TRBJ2-7): GAGVSQSPSNKVTEKGKDVELRCDPISGHTALYWYRQSLGQGLEFLIYFQGNSAPDKSGLPSDRFSAERTGGSVSTLTIQRTQQEDSAVYLCASSLIGIEQYFGPGTRLTVT.

The genes are TRBV6-2 or TRBV6-3 and TRBJ2-1; 11 positions agree with TRBD2. This CDR3 comprises 15 residues. Germline lookup yields CDR1 MNHEY and CDR2 SVGEGT. V lost 6 bases to trimming and J lost 8 bases; unmatched junction nucleotides: 9. CDR3 protein: CASRRVAGGPHEQFF. The CDR3 DNA reads TGTGCCAGCAGGAGGGTAGCGGGGGGGCCCCATGAGCAGTTCTTC.